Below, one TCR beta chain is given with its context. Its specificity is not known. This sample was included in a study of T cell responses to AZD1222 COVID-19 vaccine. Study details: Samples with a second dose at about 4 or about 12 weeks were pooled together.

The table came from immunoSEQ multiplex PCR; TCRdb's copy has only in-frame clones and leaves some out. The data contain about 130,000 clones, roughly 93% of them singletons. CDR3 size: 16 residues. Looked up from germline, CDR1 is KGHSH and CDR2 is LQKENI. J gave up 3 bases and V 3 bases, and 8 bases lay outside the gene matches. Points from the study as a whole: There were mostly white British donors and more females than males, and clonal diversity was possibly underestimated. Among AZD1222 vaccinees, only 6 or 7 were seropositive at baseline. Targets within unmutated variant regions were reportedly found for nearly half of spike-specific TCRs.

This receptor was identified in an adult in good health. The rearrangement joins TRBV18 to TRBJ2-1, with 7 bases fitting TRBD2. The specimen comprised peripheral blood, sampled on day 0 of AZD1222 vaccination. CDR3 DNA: TGTGCCAGCTCACCCCTGACCGGGGGGAACTACAATGAGCAGTTCTTC. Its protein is CASSPLTGGNYNEQFF.